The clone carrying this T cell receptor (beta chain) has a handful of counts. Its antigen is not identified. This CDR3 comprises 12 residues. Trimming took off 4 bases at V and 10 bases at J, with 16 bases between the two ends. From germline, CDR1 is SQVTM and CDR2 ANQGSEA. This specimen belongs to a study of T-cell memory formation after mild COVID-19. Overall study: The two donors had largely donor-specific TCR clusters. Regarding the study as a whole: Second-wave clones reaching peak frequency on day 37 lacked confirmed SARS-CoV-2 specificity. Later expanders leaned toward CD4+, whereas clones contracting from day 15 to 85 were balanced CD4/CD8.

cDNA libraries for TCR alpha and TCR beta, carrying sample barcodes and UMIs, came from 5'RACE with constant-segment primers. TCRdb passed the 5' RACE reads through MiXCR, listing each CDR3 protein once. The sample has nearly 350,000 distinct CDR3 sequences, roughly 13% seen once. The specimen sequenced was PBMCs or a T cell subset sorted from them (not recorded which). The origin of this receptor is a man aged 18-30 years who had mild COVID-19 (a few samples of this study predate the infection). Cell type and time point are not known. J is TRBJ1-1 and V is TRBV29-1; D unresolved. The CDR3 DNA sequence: TGCAGCGTTGTCGGCTTCCAGGCCTCAGCTTTCTTT. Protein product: CSVVGFQASAFF.